The 7 T cell receptor beta chains in this list originate from one sample, sequenced in a study of cytomegalovirus exposure and HLA in healthy donors. This PCR relied on a set of 60 Vbeta primers and 13 Jbeta primers. The assay was immunoSEQ multiplex PCR, and TCRdb's table has in-frame clones only and misses some. The repertoire has around 150,000 clones, 80% of them found once; the top ten carry 2.4%. Sequences were obtained from PBMCs. These TCRs come from a man in his fifties in good health and CMV-seronegative.

The chain has TRBV6-5 and TRBJ2-1; 14 positions agree with TRBD2. V trimming: 0 bases; J trimming: 7 bases; junction bases outside the gene matches: 2. CDR1 and CDR2 (germline): MNHEY, SVGAGI. The CDR3 runs to 16 residues. The CDR3 nucleotides are TGTGCCAGCAGTTACTCCAGGACTAGCGGGAGGAATGAGCAGTTCTTC. Its translation is CASSYSRTSGRNEQFF.

V gene TRBV9 combines with J gene TRBJ1-1; D possibly corresponds to TRBD1 (5 bases). The CDR3 runs to 13 residues. V was clipped by 4 bases and J by 4 bases, with 11 bases between them. CDR1 and CDR2 from the germline V gene are SGDLS and YYNGEE. The CDR3 loop is CASSQITGTEAFF. CDR3 DNA: TGTGCCAGCAGCCAAATTACAGGCACTGAAGCTTTCTTT.

The chain joins TRBV5-6 to TRBJ2-3; 7 bases line up with TRBD1. This CDR3 contains 16 residues. The V gene end was trimmed by 4 bases and the J gene end by 0 bases; junction bases not matched to a gene: 8. The germline CDR1 and CDR2 sequences are SGHDT and YYEEEE. The CDR3 region has the DNA TGTGCCAGCAGCCGCACTGGGACAGCTAGCACAGATACGCAGTATTTT. Its protein is CASSRTGTASTDTQYF. The full variable domain, rest sourced from reference TRBV5-6 and TRBJ2-3, is DAGVTQSPTHLIKTRGQQVTLRCSPKSGHDTVSWYQQALGQGPQFIFQYYEEEERQRGNFPDRFSGHQFPNYSSELNVNALLLGDSALYLCASSRTGTASTDTQYFGPGTRLTVL.

The chain couples TRBV28 to TRBJ1-3; a possible D gene is TRBD1 (5 bases). Germline values: CDR1 MDHEN, CDR2 SYDVKM. This CDR3 has 15 amino acids. V was clipped by 5 bases and J by 5 bases, with 16 bases between them. The CDR3 sequence is CASSISSGKRNTIYF. The DNA for the CDR3 is TGTGCCAGCAGTATATCCTCAGGGAAAAGAAACACCATATATTTT.

V gene TRBV4-1 combines with J gene TRBJ2-3; 11 nucleotides align to TRBD2. The CDR3 spans 18 residues. V lost 1 base and J lost 4; bases outside the gene matches: 10. In germline, CDR1 is MGHRA, CDR2 YSYEKL. The CDR3 DNA is TGCGCCAGCAGCCAAGGATTAGCGGGAGGGCCTGGGGCAGATACGCAGTATTTT. Translated: CASSQGLAGGPGADTQYF.

The chain links TRBV18 to TRBJ1-5; tentative D call: TRBD1 (5 bases). Trimming stripped 3 bases from V and 4 bases from J, with 13 bases between. The V gene's germline CDR1 is KGHSH and CDR2 LQKENI. This CDR3 region has 15 residues. The CDR3 here is CASSPGLGWNQPQHF. CDR3 coding DNA: TGTGCCAGCTCACCGGGACTTGGTTGGAATCAGCCCCAGCATTTT.

The chain links TRBV6-5 to TRBJ1-2; 8 positions match TRBD1. V shed 2 bases and J 8 bases; nucleotides not matched to a gene: 10. The CDR3 sequence is 15 residues long. CDR1 is MNHEY and CDR2 is SVGAGI in the germline V gene. The CDR3: CASSYGQGRIQGYTF. The CDR3 bases are TGTGCCAGCAGTTACGGACAGGGTAGAATTCAGGGCTACACCTTC.